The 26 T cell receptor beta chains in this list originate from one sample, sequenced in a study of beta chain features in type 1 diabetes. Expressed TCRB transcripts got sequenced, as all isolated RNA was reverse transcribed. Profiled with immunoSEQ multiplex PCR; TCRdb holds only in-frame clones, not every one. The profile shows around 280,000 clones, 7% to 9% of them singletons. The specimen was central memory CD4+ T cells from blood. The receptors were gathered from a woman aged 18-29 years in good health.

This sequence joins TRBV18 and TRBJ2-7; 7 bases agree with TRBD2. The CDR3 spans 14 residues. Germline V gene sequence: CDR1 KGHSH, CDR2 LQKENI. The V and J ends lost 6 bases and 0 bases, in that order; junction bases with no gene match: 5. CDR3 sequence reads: CASSSGGSSYEQYV. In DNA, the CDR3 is TGTGCCAGCTCCTCCGGGGGGAGCTCCTACGAGCAGTACGTC.

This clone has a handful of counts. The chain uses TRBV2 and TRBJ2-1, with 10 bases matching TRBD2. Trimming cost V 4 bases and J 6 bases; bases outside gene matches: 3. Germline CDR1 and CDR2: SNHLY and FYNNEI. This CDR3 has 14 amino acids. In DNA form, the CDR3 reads TGTGCCAGCAGTGCGAGCGGGGGGGTCAATGAGCAGTTCTTC. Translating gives CASSASGGVNEQFF.

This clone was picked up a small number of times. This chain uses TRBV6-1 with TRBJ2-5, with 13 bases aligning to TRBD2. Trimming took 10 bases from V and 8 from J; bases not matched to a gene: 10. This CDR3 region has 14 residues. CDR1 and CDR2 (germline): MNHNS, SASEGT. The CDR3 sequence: CATSLAGGPSTQYF. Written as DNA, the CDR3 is TGTGCCACTTCACTAGCGGGGGGGCCTAGTACCCAGTACTTC.

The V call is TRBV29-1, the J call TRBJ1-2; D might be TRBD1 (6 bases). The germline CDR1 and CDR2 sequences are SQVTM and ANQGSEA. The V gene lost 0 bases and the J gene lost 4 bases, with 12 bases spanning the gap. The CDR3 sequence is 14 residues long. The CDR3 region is CSVEDPDRFYGYTF. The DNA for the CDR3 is TGCAGCGTTGAAGACCCCGACAGGTTCTATGGCTACACCTTC.

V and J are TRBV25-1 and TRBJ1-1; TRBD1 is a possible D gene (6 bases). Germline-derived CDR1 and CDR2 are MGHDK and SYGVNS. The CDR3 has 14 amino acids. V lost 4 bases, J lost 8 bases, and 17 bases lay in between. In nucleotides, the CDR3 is TGTGCCAGCAGTGTAGCAAGGGGGATTGGGGAAGCTTTCTTT. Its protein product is CASSVARGIGEAFF.

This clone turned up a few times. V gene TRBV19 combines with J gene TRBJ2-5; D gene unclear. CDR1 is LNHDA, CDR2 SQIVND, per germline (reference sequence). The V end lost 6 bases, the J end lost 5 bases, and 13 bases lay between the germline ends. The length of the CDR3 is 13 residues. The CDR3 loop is CASSMGISETQYF. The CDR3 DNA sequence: TGTGCCAGTAGCATGGGCATTTCGGAGACCCAGTACTTC. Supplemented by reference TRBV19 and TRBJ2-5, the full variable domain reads DGGITQSPKYLFRKEGQNVTLSCEQNLNHDAMYWYRQDPGQGLRLIYYSQIVNDFQKGDIAEGYSVSREKKESFPLTVTSAQKNPTAFYLCASSMGISETQYFGPGTRLLVL.

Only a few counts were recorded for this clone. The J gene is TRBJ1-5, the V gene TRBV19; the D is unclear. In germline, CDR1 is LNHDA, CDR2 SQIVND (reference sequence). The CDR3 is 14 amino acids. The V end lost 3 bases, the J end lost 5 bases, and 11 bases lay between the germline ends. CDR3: CASSIDGFYQPQHF. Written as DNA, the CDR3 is TGTGCCAGTAGTATTGACGGATTTTATCAGCCCCAGCATTTT.

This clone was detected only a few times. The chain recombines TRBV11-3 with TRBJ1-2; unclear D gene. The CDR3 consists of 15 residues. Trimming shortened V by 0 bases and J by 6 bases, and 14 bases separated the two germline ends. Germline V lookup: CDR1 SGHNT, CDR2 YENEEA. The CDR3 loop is CASSLDGFKIDGYTF. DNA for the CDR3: TGTGCCAGCAGCTTAGATGGTTTCAAGATAGATGGCTACACCTTC.

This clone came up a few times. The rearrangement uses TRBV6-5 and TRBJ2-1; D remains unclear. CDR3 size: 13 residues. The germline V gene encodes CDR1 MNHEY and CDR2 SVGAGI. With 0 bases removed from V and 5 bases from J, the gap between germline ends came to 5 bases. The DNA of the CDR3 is TGTGCCAGCAGTTACTCACGAAACAATGAGCAGTTCTTC. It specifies CASSYSRNNEQFF.

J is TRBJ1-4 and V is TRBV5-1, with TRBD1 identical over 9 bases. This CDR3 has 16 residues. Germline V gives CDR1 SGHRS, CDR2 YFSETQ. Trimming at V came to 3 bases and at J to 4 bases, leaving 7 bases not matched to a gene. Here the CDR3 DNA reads TGCGCCAGCAGCTCCGACGGACAGGGGAGTAATGAAAAACTGTTTTTT. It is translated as CASSSDGQGSNEKLFF.

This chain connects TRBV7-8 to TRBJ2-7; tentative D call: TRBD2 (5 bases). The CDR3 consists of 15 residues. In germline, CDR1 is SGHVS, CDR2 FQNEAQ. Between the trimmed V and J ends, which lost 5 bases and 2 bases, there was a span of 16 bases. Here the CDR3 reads CASSLPGRGAYEQYF. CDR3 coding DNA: TGTGCCAGCAGCCTCCCTGGGAGAGGTGCCTACGAGCAGTACTTC.

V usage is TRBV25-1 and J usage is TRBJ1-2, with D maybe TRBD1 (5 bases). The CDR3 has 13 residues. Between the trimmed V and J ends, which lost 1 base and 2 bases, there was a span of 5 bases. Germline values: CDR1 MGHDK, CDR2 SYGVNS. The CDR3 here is CASSEWDNYGYTF. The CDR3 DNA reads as TGTGCCAGCAGTGAATGGGACAACTATGGCTACACCTTC.

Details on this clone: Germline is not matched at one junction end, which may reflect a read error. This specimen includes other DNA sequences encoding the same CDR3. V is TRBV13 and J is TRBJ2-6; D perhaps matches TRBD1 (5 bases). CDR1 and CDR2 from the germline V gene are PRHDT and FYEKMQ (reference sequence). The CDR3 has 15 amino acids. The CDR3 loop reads CASTSRQSGANVLTF. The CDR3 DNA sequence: TGTGCCAGCACGTCACGCCAATCTGGGGCCAACGTCCTGACCTTC.

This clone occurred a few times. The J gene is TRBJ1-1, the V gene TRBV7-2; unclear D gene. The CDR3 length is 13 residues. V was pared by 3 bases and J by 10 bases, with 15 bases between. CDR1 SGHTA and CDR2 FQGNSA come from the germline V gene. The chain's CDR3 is CASSFGEAITAFF. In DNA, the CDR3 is TGTGCCAGCAGCTTCGGGGAGGCCATCACAGCTTTCTTT.

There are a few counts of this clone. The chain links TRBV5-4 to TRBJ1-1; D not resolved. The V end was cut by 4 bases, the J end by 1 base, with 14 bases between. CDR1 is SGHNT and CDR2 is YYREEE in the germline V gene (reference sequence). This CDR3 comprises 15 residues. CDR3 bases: TGTGCCAGCAGCACAAAATTAGACGGGAACACTGAAGCTTTCTTT. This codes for CASSTKLDGNTEAFF. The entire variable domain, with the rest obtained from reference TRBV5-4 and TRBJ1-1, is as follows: ETGVTQSPTHLIKTRGQQVTLRCSSQSGHNTVSWYQQALGQGPQFIFQYYREEENGRGNFPPRFSGLQFPNYSSELNVNALELDDSALYLCASSTKLDGNTEAFFGQGTRLTVV.

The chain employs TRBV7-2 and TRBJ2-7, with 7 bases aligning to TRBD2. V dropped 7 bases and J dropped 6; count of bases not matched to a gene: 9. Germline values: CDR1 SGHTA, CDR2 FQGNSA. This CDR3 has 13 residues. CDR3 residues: CASTPHTGGEQYV. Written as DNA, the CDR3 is TGTGCCAGCACCCCTCACACGGGGGGCGAGCAGTACGTC.

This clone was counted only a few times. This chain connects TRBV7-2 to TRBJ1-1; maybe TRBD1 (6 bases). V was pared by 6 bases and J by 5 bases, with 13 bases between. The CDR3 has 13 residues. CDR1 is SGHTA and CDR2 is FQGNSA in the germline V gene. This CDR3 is CASSGQRNTEAFF. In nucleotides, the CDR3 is TGTGCCAGCAGTGGACAGCGTAATACTGAAGCTTTCTTT.

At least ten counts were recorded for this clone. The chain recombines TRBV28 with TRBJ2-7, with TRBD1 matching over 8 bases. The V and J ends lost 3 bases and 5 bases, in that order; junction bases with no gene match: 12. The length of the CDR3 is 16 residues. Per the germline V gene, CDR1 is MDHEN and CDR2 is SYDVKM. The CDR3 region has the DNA TGTGCCAGCAGTTTCCTACAGACAGGGGATATCCACGAGCAGTACGTC. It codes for CASSFLQTGDIHEQYV.

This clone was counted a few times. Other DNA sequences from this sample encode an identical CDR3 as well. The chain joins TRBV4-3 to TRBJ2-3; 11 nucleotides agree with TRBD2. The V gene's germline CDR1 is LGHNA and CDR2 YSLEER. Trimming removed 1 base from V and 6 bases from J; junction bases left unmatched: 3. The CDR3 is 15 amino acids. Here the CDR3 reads CASSQGLAGLDTQYF. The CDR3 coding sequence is TGCGCCAGCAGCCAAGGACTAGCGGGGTTGGATACGCAGTATTTT.

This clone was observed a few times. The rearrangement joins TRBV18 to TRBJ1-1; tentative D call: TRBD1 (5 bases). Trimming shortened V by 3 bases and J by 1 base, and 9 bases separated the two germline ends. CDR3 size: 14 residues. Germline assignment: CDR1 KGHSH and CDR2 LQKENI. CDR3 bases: TGTGCCAGCTCACCTGGGAGGGGGAACACTGAAGCTTTCTTT. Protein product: CASSPGRGNTEAFF. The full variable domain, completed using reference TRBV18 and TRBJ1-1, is NAGVMQNPRHLVRRRGQEARLRCSPMKGHSHVYWYRQLPEEGLKFMVYLQKENIIDESGMPKERFSAEFPKEGPSILRIQQVVRGDSAAYFCASSPGRGNTEAFFGQGTRLTVV.

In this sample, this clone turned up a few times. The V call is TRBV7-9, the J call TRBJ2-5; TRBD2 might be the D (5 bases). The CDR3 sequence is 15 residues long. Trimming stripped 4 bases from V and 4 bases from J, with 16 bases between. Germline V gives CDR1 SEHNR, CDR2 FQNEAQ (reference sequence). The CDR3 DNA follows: TGTGCCAGCAGCTCTAGCCTCCGGTGGGGAGAGACCCAGTACTTC. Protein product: CASSSSLRWGETQYF.

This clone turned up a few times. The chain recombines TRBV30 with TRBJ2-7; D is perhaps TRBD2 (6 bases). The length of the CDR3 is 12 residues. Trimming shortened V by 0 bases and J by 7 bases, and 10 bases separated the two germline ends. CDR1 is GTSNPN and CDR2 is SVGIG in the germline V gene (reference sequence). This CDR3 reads CAWSVGRGEQYF. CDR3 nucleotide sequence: TGTGCCTGGAGTGTAGGACGGGGGGAGCAGTACTTC.

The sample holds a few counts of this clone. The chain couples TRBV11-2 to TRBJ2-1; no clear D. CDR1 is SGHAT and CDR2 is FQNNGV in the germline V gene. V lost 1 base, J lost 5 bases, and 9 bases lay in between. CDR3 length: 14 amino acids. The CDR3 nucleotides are TGTGCCAGCAGCTTAGCGGTCGTCAACAATGAGCAGTTCTTC. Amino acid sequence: CASSLAVVNNEQFF.

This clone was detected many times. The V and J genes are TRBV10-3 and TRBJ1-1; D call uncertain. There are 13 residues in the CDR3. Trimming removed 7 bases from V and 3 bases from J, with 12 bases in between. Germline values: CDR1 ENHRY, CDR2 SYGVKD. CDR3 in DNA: TGTGCCATCATGCGTGGTCCGGACACTGAAGCTTTCTTT. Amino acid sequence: CAIMRGPDTEAFF.

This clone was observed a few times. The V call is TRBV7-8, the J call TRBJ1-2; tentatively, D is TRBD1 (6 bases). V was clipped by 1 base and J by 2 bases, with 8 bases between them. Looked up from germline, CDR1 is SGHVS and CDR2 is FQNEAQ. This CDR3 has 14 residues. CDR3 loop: CASSLGDRNYGYTF. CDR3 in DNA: TGTGCCAGCAGCTTAGGAGACAGGAACTATGGCTACACCTTC. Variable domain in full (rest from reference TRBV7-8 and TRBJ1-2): GAGVSQSPRYKVAKRGQDVALRCDPISGHVSLFWYQQALGQGPEFLTYFQNEAQLDKSGLPSDRFFAERPEGSVSTLKIQRTQQEDSAVYLCASSLGDRNYGYTFGSGTRLTVV.

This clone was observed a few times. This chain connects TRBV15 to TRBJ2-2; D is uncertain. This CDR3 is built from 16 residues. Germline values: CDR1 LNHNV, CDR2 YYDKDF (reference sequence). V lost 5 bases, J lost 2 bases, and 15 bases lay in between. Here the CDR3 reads CATSPNVRLNTGELFF. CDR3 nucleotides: TGTGCCACCAGCCCCAACGTGCGTCTAAACACCGGGGAGCTGTTTTTT.